A single sample is the source of the 16 T cell receptor beta chains below, sequenced in a study of T cells in Graves' hyperthyroidism and ophthalmopathy. It was RNA transcripts that yielded the amplified TCR beta CDR3 regions. A set of HTBI primers served as the primers for a first-round RT-PCR of the TCR CDR3. Each CDR3 protein is one row after TCRdb ran MiXCR on the multiplex PCR reads. The table records around 760,000 distinct CDR3 sequences, over 35% of them present only once. The sequenced material came from blood. The receptors come from a woman aged 40 to 50 with Graves' hyperthyroidism.

The chain is built from TRBV20-1 and TRBJ1-6, with 8 positions matching TRBD1. Germline V gene sequence: CDR1 DFQATT, CDR2 SNEGSKA (reference sequence). J gave up 14 bases and V 0 bases, and 9 bases lay outside the gene matches. There are 14 residues in the CDR3. This chain's CDR3 is CSARDRDRNWALHF. CDR3 sequence (DNA): TGCAGTGCTAGAGATCGGGACAGGAATTGGGCCCTCCACTTT.

This clonotype was recorded at least ten times. The chain combines TRBV7-9 with TRBJ1-5, with unresolved D. The ends were cut back, 5 bases at V and 8 bases at J, with 13 bases in the middle. Per the germline V gene, CDR1 is SEHNR and CDR2 is FQNEAQ (reference sequence). The CDR3 sequence is 13 residues long. The CDR3 loop reads CASSMDYGKPQHF. In DNA form, the CDR3 reads TGTGCCAGCAGCATGGACTATGGGAAGCCCCAGCATTTT. Full variable domain (missing parts from reference TRBV7-9 and TRBJ1-5): DTGVSQNPRHKITKRGQNVTFRCDPISEHNRLYWYRQTLGQGPEFLTYFQNEAQLEKSRLLSDRFSAERPKGSFSTLEIQRTEQGDSAMYLCASSMDYGKPQHFGDGTRLSIL.

This clonotype was observed many times. V and J are TRBV5-4 and TRBJ2-7; no firm D call. CDR1 SGHNT and CDR2 YYREEE come from the germline V gene (reference sequence). V was pared by 0 bases and J by 6 bases, with 7 bases between. There are 12 residues in the CDR3. In DNA form, the CDR3 reads TGTGCCAGCAGCTTGGGCGCGTTCGAGCAGTACTTC. This translates into CASSLGAFEQYF.

The chain is built from TRBV5-6 and TRBJ2-2; D might be TRBD1 (6 bases). This CDR3 is 17 amino acids long. In germline, CDR1 is SGHDT, CDR2 YYEEEE. The ends were cut back, 5 bases at V and 0 bases at J, with 17 bases in the middle. The CDR3 DNA reads TGTGCCAGCAGTCTTCCGGGACACGATACGAACACCGGGGAGCTGTTTTTT. Translation: CASSLPGHDTNTGELFF.

The chain employs TRBV19 and TRBJ1-5; D unresolved. The length of the CDR3 is 13 residues. V lost 0 bases to trimming and J lost 6 bases, with 6 bases between them. CDR1 LNHDA and CDR2 SQIVND come from the germline V gene (reference sequence). CDR3 coding DNA: TGTGCCAGTAGTATAGATTACCTTCAGCCCCAGCATTTT. Translation gives CASSIDYLQPQHF. The full variable domain, completed using reference TRBV19 and TRBJ1-5, is DGGITQSPKYLFRKEGQNVTLSCEQNLNHDAMYWYRQDPGQGLRLIYYSQIVNDFQKGDIAEGYSVSREKKESFPLTVTSAQKNPTAFYLCASSIDYLQPQHFGDGTRLSIL.

The sample holds a few counts of this clonotype. The chain is built from TRBV5-1 and TRBJ1-3; weak D call: TRBD1 (6 bases). Trimming pared 4 bases from V and 3 bases from J, leaving 14 bases between. There are 15 residues in the CDR3. Germline CDR1 is SGHRS and CDR2 is YFSETQ. CDR3 sequence: CASSQVGADGNTIYF. CDR3 sequence (DNA): TGCGCCAGCAGCCAAGTGGGGGCAGATGGAAACACCATATATTTT.

The chain links TRBV20-1 to TRBJ2-1; 11 bases fit TRBD2. Germline V lookup: CDR1 DFQATT, CDR2 SNEGSKA (reference sequence). Trimming took 6 bases from V and 8 from J; bases not matched to a gene: 12. The CDR3 spans 15 residues. The CDR3 region is CSAATSGNHMDEQFF. DNA of the CDR3: TGCAGTGCCGCGACTAGCGGGAATCATATGGATGAGCAGTTCTTC.

As regards this clonotype: A much larger clone lies a single base off, so this may be a read error. No DNA is shown, since the ends of the CDR3 on it are uncertain; the CDR3 is the one TCRdb lists. This chain links TRBV19 with TRBJ2-7. The germline CDR1 and CDR2 sequences are LNHDA and SQIVND (reference sequence). The CDR3 spans 15 amino acids, including both terminal residues. The CDR3 reads CASSIVGDGAYEQHF.

The CDR3 protein is CASSPRVINYGYTF. The CDR3 bases are TGTGCCAGCAGCCCAAGGGTCATCAACTATGGCTACACCTTC. The chain recombines TRBV7-6 with TRBJ1-2, with D hard to call. V dropped 5 bases and J dropped 2 bases, with 12 bases sitting between them. Germline V gives CDR1 SGHVS, CDR2 FNYEAQ. CDR3 length: 14 residues.

The chain links TRBV7-2 to TRBJ2-5; D unresolved. The CDR3 has 13 amino acids. Germline V gene sequence: CDR1 SGHTA, CDR2 FQGNSA. Trimming removed 3 bases from V and 0 bases from J, with 5 bases in between. The CDR3 nucleotides are TGTGCCAGCAGCTTGAAAAACCAAGAGACCCAGTACTTC. As protein: CASSLKNQETQYF.

In this sample, this clonotype turned up a few times. The chain employs TRBV7-9 and TRBJ2-7, with D unresolved. The J call is uncertain, as TRBJ2-1 better fits the DNA end. CDR1 is SEHNR, CDR2 FQNEAQ, per germline (reference sequence). CDR3 length: 12 residues. The CDR3 here is CASSPVSLEQFF. The DNA for the CDR3 is TGTGCCAGCAGCCCCGTTTCCCTTGAGCAGTTCTTC.

This clonotype was counted a single time. The rearrangement joins TRBV7-2 to TRBJ2-7, with 9 bases matching TRBD2. Germline V gene data show CDR1 as SGHTA and CDR2 as FQGNSA. J lost 1 base, V lost 4 bases, and 23 bases had no gene match. The CDR3 runs 21 residues. The chain's CDR3 is CASSSLAGRLSPRPLSYEQYF. The CDR3 DNA is TGTGCCAGCAGCTCCCTAGCGGGAAGATTATCCCCGAGGCCCTTATCCTACGAGCAGTACTTC.

Comment on this clonotype: This could be a read error, since a much larger clone is one nucleotide away. The V gene is TRBV7-2, the J gene TRBJ1-1, with 10 bases aligning to TRBD1. Germline trimming cut 5 bases from V and 3 bases from J; bases unmatched to any gene: 3. The CDR3 consists of 14 residues. Germline assignment: CDR1 SGHTA and CDR2 FQGNSA. The CDR3 region has the DNA TGTGCCAGCAGCCAAGGGACAGGGGACACTGAAGCTTTCTTT. Its translation: CASSQGTGDTEAFF.

This clonotype was seen many times. The V call is TRBV20-1, the J call TRBJ1-1; D remains ambiguous. The CDR3 is 10 amino acids. Germline CDR1 and CDR2: DFQATT and SNEGSKA (reference sequence). Trimming took 3 bases from V and 11 from J, leaving 10 bases between them. The CDR3 nucleotides are TGCAGTGCTAGGGCTGGGAGGGCTTTCTTT. Its protein is CSARAGRAFF.

J is TRBJ2-7 and V is TRBV28; 7 bases match TRBD1. Germline V CDR1 and CDR2: MDHEN, SYDVKM. Trimming cost V 4 bases and J 4 bases; bases outside gene matches: 7. This CDR3 has 14 residues. The DNA for the CDR3 is TGTGCCAGCAGTTCCGCGACAGGGAAGTACGAGCAGTACTTC. Translating it yields CASSSATGKYEQYF.

This clonotype came up a few times. The junction shows a germline mismatch at one end, possibly a read error. The chain has TRBV13 and TRBJ2-6; TRBD1 matches 8 bases. There are 17 residues in the CDR3. CDR1 is PRHDT, CDR2 FYEKMQ, per germline (reference sequence). The CDR3 DNA is TGCGCCAGCAGCCAAAGACAGGGGCCTCCTGGGGCCAACGTCCTGACTTTC. Amino acids: CASSQRQGPPGANVLTF. Based on the CDR3 plus reference TRBV13 and TRBJ2-6, the full variable domain is AAGVIQSPRHLIKEKRETATLKCYPIPRHDTVYWYQQGPGQDPQFLISFYEKMQSDKGSIPDRFSAQQFSDYHSELNMSSLELGDSALYFCASSQRQGPPGANVLTFGAGSRLTVL.